A selection of T cell receptor beta chains follows, all from one sample in a study of regulatory T cells in long-lasting Graves disease. TCRdb analysed the multiplex PCR reads with MiXCR anew, one entry per CDR3 protein. The sample records some 200,000 distinct CDR3 sequences, around 20% being singletons. These same data were also listed under a study on T cells in Graves' hyperthyroidism and ophthalmopathy.

Specimen: peripheral blood mononuclear cells (PBMCs), collected at new diagnosis, from a patient treated with antithyroid drugs. These receptors were obtained from a young woman with Graves disease. The CDR3 runs from the conserved cysteine through the conserved F or W. Fields, in order: V gene, D gene, clone size, J gene, CDR3 DNA, CDR3 protein. The D gene is left open where the match is weak. Only some rows state a clone size, as once, few, many or a class for expanded clones.

TRBV5-5	.	many	TRBJ2-1	TGTGCCAGCAGCAGGGTCCCAAAGAGCTCCTACAATGAGCAGTTCTTC	CASSRVPKSSYNEQFF
TRBV5-6	TRBD2	many	TRBJ2-1	TGTGCCAGCAGCGGTGGACTAGCGGGGGGGAATGAGCAGTTCTTC	CASSGGLAGGNEQFF
TRBV20-1	.	many	TRBJ1-3	TGCAGTGCTAGTGGAAACACCATATATTTT	CSASGNTIYF
TRBV19	.	many	TRBJ2-7	TGTGCCAGTAGTATAGGCCACGGTAGGGGTAACGAGCAGTACTTC	CASSIGHGRGNEQYF
TRBV5-6	.	many	TRBJ1-1	TGTGCCAGCAGACCCGGACTGAAGGATGACGGTATGATGAACACTGAAGCTTTCTTT	CASRPGLKDDGMMNTEAFF
TRBV5-1	.	many	TRBJ1-1	TGCGCCAGCAGCTTGGAATCCGCCGACAGGTCGAGGGCTTTCTTT	CASSLESADRSRAFF
TRBV20-1	TRBD1	many	TRBJ1-3	TGCAGTGCTAGAGCCTTCACGGGACAGTACTCTGGAAACACCATATATTTT	CSARAFTGQYSGNTIYF
TRBV2	TRBD1	many	TRBJ2-7	TGTGCCAGCAGCTCGCGGGACAGGGGTGAAGGCGAGCAGTACTTC	CASSSRDRGEGEQYF
TRBV19	.	many	TRBJ2-1	TGTGCCAGTAGTACCCTACTCTACAATGAGCAGTTCTTC	CASSTLLYNEQFF
TRBV6-2/TRBV6-3	.	few	TRBJ2-5	TGTGCCAGCAGTGGGCTAAAGGAGACCCAGTACTTC	CASSGLKETQYF
TRBV2	.	many	TRBJ1-5	TGTGCCAGCAGTGAAAGGGGGAGGGCCAATCAGCTCCAGCATTTT	CASSERGRANQLQHF
TRBV10-2	.	many	TRBJ2-2	TGTGCCAGCAGTGGACTTCTTCGGGGCACCGGGGAGCTGTTTTTT	CASSGLLRGTGELFF
TRBV20-1	.	.	TRBJ2-7	TGCAGTGCCCAGGGAGACGAGCAGTACTTC	CSAQGDEQYF
TRBV5-6	.	.	TRBJ2-3	TGTGCCGTAATCACACCCCGCGAGAGGAAAACCTTCACAGATACGCAGTATTTT	CAVITPRERKTFTDTQYF
TRBV30	TRBD1	many	TRBJ1-6	TGTGCCTGGAGCGGGACAGATAATTCACCCCTCCACTTT	CAWSGTDNSPLHF
TRBV28	TRBD1	.	TRBJ2-7	TGTGCCAGCAGGGGGACAGGGTTACCCTACGAGCAGTACTTC	CASRGTGLPYEQYF
TRBV4-2	.	many	TRBJ1-4	TGTGCCAGCAGCCAGGGGGAGGAAGGGCATGAAAAACTGTTTTTT	CASSQGEEGHEKLFF
TRBV28	.	many	TRBJ1-2	TGTGCCTCAACCGGGGCTAATCACATTGGCTACACCTTC	CASTGANHIGYTF
TRBV28	TRBD1	.	TRBJ1-2	TGTGCCAGCAGGGGACAGGGGTTGGACTATGGCTACACCTTC	CASRGQGLDYGYTF
TRBV6-1	TRBD2	many	TRBJ2-7	TGTGCCAGCAGTCCCGGACTAGCGGGAGGGCTGTTCAACGAGCAGTACTTC	CASSPGLAGGLFNEQYF